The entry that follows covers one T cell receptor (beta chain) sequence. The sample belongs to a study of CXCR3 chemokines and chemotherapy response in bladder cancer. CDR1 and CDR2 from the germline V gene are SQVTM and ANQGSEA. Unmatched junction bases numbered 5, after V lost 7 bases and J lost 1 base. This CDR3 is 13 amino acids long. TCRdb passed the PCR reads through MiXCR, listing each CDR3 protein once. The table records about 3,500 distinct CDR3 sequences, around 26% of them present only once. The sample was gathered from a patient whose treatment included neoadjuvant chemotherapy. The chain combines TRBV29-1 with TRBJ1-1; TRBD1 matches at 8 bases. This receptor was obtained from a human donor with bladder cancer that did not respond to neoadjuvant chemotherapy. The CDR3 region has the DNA TGCAGCGGGGGACAGGCACCGAACACTGAAGCTTTCTTT. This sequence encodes CSGGQAPNTEAFF.